The TCR beta chain under discussion was sequenced for a study of blood T cell repertoires in COVID-19. Across the whole study: The analysed material was cDNA or gDNA that came from T cells, B-cell-depleted T cells, or PBMCs.

The authors' processing: Nucleated cell counts were estimated from reference gene primer amplification. Method: immunoSEQ multiplex PCR; TCRdb's copy keeps in-frame clones and lacks some. V and J calls and clone size are copied from that table; D and trimming were computed from the DNA. The sample yields 200,000 to 250,000 clones, more than 70% seen once. From germline, CDR1 is MNHEY and CDR2 SVGAGI. V dropped 5 bases and J dropped 5; count of bases not matched to a gene: 8. The CDR3 is made up of 14 amino acids. The chain couples TRBV6-5 to TRBJ2-5; 7 bases map to TRBD1. This TCR derives from a human donor in a cohort sampled during active COVID-19. Material: peripheral blood. CDR3 in amino acids: CASSLRQGGETQYF. DNA of the CDR3: TGTGCCAGCAGTCTGCGACAGGGCGGGGAGACCCAGTACTTC.